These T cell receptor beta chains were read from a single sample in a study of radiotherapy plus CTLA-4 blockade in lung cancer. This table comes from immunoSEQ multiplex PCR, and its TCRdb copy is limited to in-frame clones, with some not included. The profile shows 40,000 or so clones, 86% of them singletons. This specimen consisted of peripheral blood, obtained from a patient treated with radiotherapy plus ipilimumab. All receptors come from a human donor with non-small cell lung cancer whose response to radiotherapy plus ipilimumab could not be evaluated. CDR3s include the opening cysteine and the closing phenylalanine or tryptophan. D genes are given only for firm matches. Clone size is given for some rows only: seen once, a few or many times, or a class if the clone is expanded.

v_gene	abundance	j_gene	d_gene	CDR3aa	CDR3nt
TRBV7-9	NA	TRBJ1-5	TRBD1	CASSQWQGASNQPQHF	TGTGCCAGCAGCCAGTGGCAGGGGGCCAGCAATCAGCCCCAGCATTTT
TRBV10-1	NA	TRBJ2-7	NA	CASSGRVDSEQYF	TGCGCCAGCAGTGGCAGGGTTGACTCCGAGCAGTACTTC
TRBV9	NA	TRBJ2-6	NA	CASSVSHSGANVLTF	TGTGCCAGCAGCGTATCCCACTCTGGGGCCAACGTCCTGACTTTC
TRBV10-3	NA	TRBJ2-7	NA	CAISASGVEQYF	TGTGCCATCAGTGCTTCAGGGGTCGAGCAGTACTTC
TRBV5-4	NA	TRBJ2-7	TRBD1	CASSLGQGADEQYF	TGTGCCAGCAGCTTAGGACAGGGGGCAGACGAGCAGTACTTC
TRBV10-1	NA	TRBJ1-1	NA	CASSDMGQNTEAFF	TGCGCCAGCAGTGACATGGGACAGAACACTGAAGCTTTCTTT
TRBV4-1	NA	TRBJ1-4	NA	CASSLQGRPGSNEKLFF	TGCGCCAGCAGCCTCCAGGGGCGCCCGGGGAGTAATGAAAAACTGTTTTTT
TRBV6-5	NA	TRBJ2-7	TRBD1	CASSFRQGSFYEQYF	TGTGCCAGCAGTTTCAGACAGGGCTCCTTTTACGAGCAGTACTTC
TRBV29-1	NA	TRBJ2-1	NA	CSVGGGDEQFF	TGCAGCGTTGGCGGGGGCGATGAGCAGTTCTTC
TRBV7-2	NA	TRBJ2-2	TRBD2	CASSKWPSGTSGNTGELFF	TGTGCCAGCAGCAAGTGGCCCTCCGGGACTAGCGGGAACACCGGGGAGCTGTTTTTT
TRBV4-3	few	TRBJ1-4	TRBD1	CASSQTGILTNEKLFF	TGCGCCAGCAGCCAGACAGGGATCTTAACTAATGAAAAACTGTTTTTT
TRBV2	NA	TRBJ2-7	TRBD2	CASMAVASGRYEQYF	TGTGCCAGCATGGCGGTGGCTAGCGGGAGGTACGAGCAGTACTTC
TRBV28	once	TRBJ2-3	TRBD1	CASSGQAGTDTQYF	TGTGCCAGCAGTGGACAGGCCGGCACAGATACGCAGTATTTT
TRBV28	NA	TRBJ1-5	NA	CASRGGEGGNQPQHF	TGTGCCAGCAGGGGAGGGGAAGGGGGCAATCAGCCCCAGCATTTT
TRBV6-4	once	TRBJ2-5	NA	CASRRGRYQETQYF	TGTGCCAGCAGGAGAGGGCGGTATCAAGAGACCCAGTACTTC
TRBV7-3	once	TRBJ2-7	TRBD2	CASSWGLAGAYEQYF	TGTGCCAGCAGCTGGGGACTAGCGGGGGCCTACGAGCAGTACTTC
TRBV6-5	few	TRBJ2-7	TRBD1	CASSYVGGQSSYEQYF	TGTGCCAGCAGTTACGTAGGGGGCCAGAGCTCCTACGAGCAGTACTTC
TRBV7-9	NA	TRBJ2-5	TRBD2	CASKRGTQETQYF	TGTGCCAGCAAGCGGGGGACCCAAGAGACCCAGTACTTC
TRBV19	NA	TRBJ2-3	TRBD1	CASSRDRGYYTQYF	TGTGCCAGTAGCCGGGACAGGGGGTACTATACGCAGTATTTT
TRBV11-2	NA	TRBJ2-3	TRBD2	CASSLGVAGGRGADTQYF	TGTGCCAGCAGCTTAGGTGTAGCGGGAGGTCGAGGGGCAGATACGCAGTATTTT
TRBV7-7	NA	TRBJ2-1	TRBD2	CASSLLASSYNEQFF	TGTGCTAGCAGCTTACTAGCGAGCTCCTACAATGAGCAGTTCTTC
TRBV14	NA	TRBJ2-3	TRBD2	CASSQYGGIDTQYF	TGTGCCAGCAGCCAATACGGGGGGATCGATACGCAGTATTTT
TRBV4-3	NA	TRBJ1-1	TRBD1	CASSQSRGRGTEAFF	TGCGCCAGCAGCCAATCTAGGGGGCGCGGGACTGAAGCTTTCTTT
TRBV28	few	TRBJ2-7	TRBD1	CASSAPDRDEQYF	TGTGCCAGCAGTGCCCCGGACAGGGACGAGCAGTACTTC
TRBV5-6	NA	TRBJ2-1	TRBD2	CASSFPAGAYSNEQFF	TGTGCCAGCAGCTTTCCGGCGGGAGCCTACTCGAATGAGCAGTTCTTC
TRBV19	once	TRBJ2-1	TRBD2	CASSIAPSSGSYNEQFF	TGTGCCAGTAGTATAGCTCCGTCTAGCGGCTCCTACAATGAGCAGTTCTTC
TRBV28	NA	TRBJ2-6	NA	CASSLSSGANVLTF	TGTGCCAGCAGTTTGTCTAGTGGGGCCAACGTCCTGACTTTC
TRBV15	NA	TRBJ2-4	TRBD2	CATSRDSGAGGIQYF	TGTGCCACCAGCAGAGATTCCGGGGCGGGAGGCATTCAGTACTTC
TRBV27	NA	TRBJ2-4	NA	CASRSGGENIQYF	TGTGCCAGCAGGTCCGGAGGGGAAAACATTCAGTACTTC
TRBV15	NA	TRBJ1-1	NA	CATSRVEGHSEAFF	TGTGCCACCAGCAGAGTGGAGGGGCACAGTGAAGCTTTCTTT
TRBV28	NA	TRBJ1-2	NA	CASSQPSSGGYTF	TGTGCCAGCAGTCAACCTTCCTCGGGGGGCTACACCTTC
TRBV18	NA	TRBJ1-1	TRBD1	CASSLQGLDTEAFF	TGTGCCAGCTCACTACAGGGGTTGGACACTGAAGCTTTCTTT